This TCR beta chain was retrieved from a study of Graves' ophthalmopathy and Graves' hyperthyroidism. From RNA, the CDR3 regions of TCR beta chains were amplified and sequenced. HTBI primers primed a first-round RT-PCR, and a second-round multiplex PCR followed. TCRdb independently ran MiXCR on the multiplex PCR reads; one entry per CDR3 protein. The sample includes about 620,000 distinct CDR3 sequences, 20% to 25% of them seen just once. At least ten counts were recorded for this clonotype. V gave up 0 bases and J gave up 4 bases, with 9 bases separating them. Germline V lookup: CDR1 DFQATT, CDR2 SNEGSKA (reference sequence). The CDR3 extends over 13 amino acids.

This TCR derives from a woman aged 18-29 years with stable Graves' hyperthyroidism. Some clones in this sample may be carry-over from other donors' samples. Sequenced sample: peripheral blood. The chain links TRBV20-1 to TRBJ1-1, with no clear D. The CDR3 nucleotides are TGCAGTGCTAGAGAGGCTAGGTTCACTGAAGCTTTCTTT. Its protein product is CSAREARFTEAFF.